This TCR beta chain was found in a study of blood T cell repertoires in COVID-19. About the research overall: Sample material is recorded as cDNA or gDNA derived from T cells, B-cell-depleted T cells, or PBMCs.

Source study methods: Estimates of nucleated cell counts were drawn from the amplification of reference gene primers. TCRdb's table, derived via immunoSEQ multiplex PCR, lists solely in-frame clones and lacks some. Clone size and the V and J calls come from that table; the DNA yielded D and trimming. This sample has roughly 200,000 clones; approximately 88% occur once, and the top ten carry around 7%. Germline V CDR1 and CDR2: MNHNY, SVGAGI (reference sequence). CDR3 length equals 15 residues. The ends were cut back, 7 bases at V and 3 bases at J, with 18 bases in the middle. This clonotype was sampled from a woman aged 40 to 50 with COVID-19, enrolled during active disease. The chain couples TRBV6-6 to TRBJ1-1, with a tentative D call TRBD1 (5 bases). Sequenced: peripheral blood. CDR3 sequence (DNA): TGTGCCAGCACCCATAGGGGTGGCAGGGACACTGAAGCTTTCTTT. Its translation is CASTHRGGRDTEAFF.